This paragraph reports one TCR beta chain. Its antigen is still unknown. Germline CDR1 reads LGHNA; CDR2 reads YSLEER. This CDR3 has 14 residues. V lost 0 bases to trimming and J lost 2 bases, with 8 bases between them. Primers for the PCR totalled 60 Vbeta and 13 Jbeta. The method was immunoSEQ multiplex PCR; TCRdb's version includes in-frame clones alone and lacks a portion of them. The sample contains about 170,000 clones, approximately 76% of which appear only once. The data originate from a study of cytomegalovirus exposure and HLA in healthy donors. Study-wide background: From HLA-typed donors, an early data release held roughly 80 million unique TCRs.

Study-level results: Exclusion applied to some V segments, including TRBV6-2 and TRBV6-3, as they were indistinguishable. TCR beta chain V- and J-gene trimming was linked, in a later analysis, to a missense variant in DCLRE1C. In presence/absence analyses, roughly uniform sequencing depth across donors was assumed.

Specimen: PBMCs. The chain employs TRBV4-3 and TRBJ2-7; D is unresolved. This clonotype originated in a young woman in good health and CMV-seropositive. The CDR3 nucleotides are TGCGCCAGCAGCCAAGACCCAACTACCTACGAGCAGTACTTC. Protein: CASSQDPTTYEQYF.